What follows describes a single T cell receptor (beta chain). This sample stems from a study of shared clonotypes between healthy human individuals. Original processing methods: Junction-only sequences produced by ImmunoSEQ had no quality scores, so filtering differed. TCRdb's copy holds only in-frame clones and misses some; the assay was immunoSEQ multiplex PCR. For V, J and clone size, that table is used; D and trimming come from the DNA. The sample shows roughly 480,000 clones, around 79% of them seen only once. Trimming removed 2 bases at V and 6 bases at J, with 9 bases between. CDR1 is SGHKS and CDR2 is YYEKEE in the germline V gene (reference sequence). The CDR3 runs to 13 residues.

This rearrangement joins TRBV5-5 to TRBJ2-1; D unclear. This sequence was found in a middle-aged woman in good health. Some clones in this sample may be carry-over from other donors' samples. Sequenced sample: PBMCs. CDR3 amino acids: CASSLGPLNEQFF. CDR3 bases: TGTGCCAGCAGCTTAGGACCCCTCAATGAGCAGTTCTTC.